This TCR beta chain came from a study of blood T cells in healthy people across ages. This CDR3 is 15 amino acids long. CDR1 is MGHRA, CDR2 YSYEKL, per germline. In this sample, this clonotype turned up once. An end of the junction does not agree with germline; a read error may underlie this. Each donor gave approximately 9.1 milliliters of peripheral blood. The authors ran a second PCR of about 6 to 12 cycles using a sample-barcoded 5' primer and a J-beta primer mix. TCRdb independently ran MiXCR on the 5' RACE reads; one entry per CDR3 protein. In the table there are 1,800,000 or so distinct CDR3 sequences, about two fifths of which are singletons.

The chain is built from TRBV4-1 and TRBJ1-2; D remains unclear. The sequenced sample consisted of blood. This receptor was taken from a human donor in good health. CDR3 in DNA: TGCGCCAGCACCCAAAGTTGGCCAGCTAACTATGGCTACACCTTC. As protein: CASTQSWPANYGYTF.